Presented here are 12 T cell receptor beta chains from one specimen sequenced in a study of radiotherapy plus CTLA-4 blockade in lung cancer. Using immunoSEQ multiplex PCR, the repertoire was profiled, and TCRdb retains in-frame clones only, with some absent. The repertoire holds approximately 14,000 clones, 55% to 80% seen once, with roughly 46% in the top ten. The sample here was peripheral blood, taken from a patient treated with radiotherapy plus ipilimumab. These receptors were taken from a human donor with non-small cell lung cancer whose response to radiotherapy plus ipilimumab could not be evaluated.

The rearrangement uses TRBV6-4 and TRBJ1-2; no clear D. The V gene lost 2 bases and the J gene lost 7 bases, with 17 bases spanning the gap. Germline V CDR1 and CDR2: MRHNA, SNTAGT. This CDR3 is 15 amino acids long. This CDR3 is CASSDRGDRLSGYTF. For the CDR3, the DNA is TGTGCCAGCAGTGACCGGGGAGACCGGCTTTCTGGCTACACCTTC.

The rearrangement links TRBV18 to TRBJ2-7; TRBD1 matches 10 bases. This CDR3 region has 15 residues. Germline CDR1 KGHSH, CDR2 LQKENI. V shed 3 bases and J 3 bases; nucleotides not matched to a gene: 5. CDR3 protein: CASSPTGGGGYEQYF. CDR3 DNA sequence: TGTGCCAGCTCACCGACAGGGGGCGGTGGCTACGAGCAGTACTTC. Full variable domain (remainder filled in from reference TRBV18 and TRBJ2-7): NAGVMQNPRHLVRRRGQEARLRCSPMKGHSHVYWYRQLPEEGLKFMVYLQKENIIDESGMPKERFSAEFPKEGPSILRIQQVVRGDSAAYFCASSPTGGGGYEQYFGPGTRLTVT.

The genes are TRBV27 and TRBJ2-5; 8 bases fit TRBD2. Germline V gene lookup returns CDR1 MNHEY and CDR2 SMNVEV (reference sequence). The CDR3 totals 15 residues. J was trimmed by 5 bases and V by 4 bases; bases with no gene match: 9. CDR3 in amino acids: CASSYARGAVETQYF. The DNA of the CDR3 is TGTGCCAGCAGTTATGCGCGGGGGGCCGTGGAGACCCAGTACTTC.

This clone was seen only a few times. The rearrangement joins TRBV4-3 to TRBJ2-7, with TRBD1 identical over 11 bases. Trimming at V came to 2 bases and at J to 3 bases, leaving 3 bases not matched to a gene. CDR1 and CDR2 from the germline V gene are LGHNA and YSLEER. CDR3 length equals 15 residues. The CDR3 protein is CASSQRTGGFYEQYF. In DNA, the CDR3 is TGCGCCAGCAGCCAACGGACAGGGGGCTTCTACGAGCAGTACTTC.

The rearrangement joins TRBV25-1 to TRBJ2-3; 9 bases map to TRBD1. The CDR3 totals 16 residues. The V and J ends lost 10 bases and 2 bases, in that order; junction bases with no gene match: 13. CDR1 MGHDK and CDR2 SYGVNS come from the germline V gene. The CDR3 here is CATEQGARGNTDTQYF. CDR3 bases: TGTGCCACCGAACAGGGGGCGCGGGGTAACACAGATACGCAGTATTTT.

The rearrangement uses TRBV18 and TRBJ2-6; 7 bases agree with TRBD1. V lost 4 bases to trimming and J lost 2 bases; unmatched junction nucleotides: 14. CDR3 size: 19 residues. Germline values: CDR1 KGHSH, CDR2 LQKENI. The CDR3 DNA is TGTGCCAGCTCACTCTACGCGCTCGGGACAGAGCCTGGGGCCAACGTCCTGACTTTC. The encoded protein is CASSLYALGTEPGANVLTF.

The chain's CDR3 is CASSSDSWDYGYTF. Here the CDR3 DNA reads TGTGCCAGCAGCTCAGACAGTTGGGATTATGGCTACACCTTC. The chain is built from TRBV5-4 and TRBJ1-2, with a tentative D call TRBD1 (5 bases). There are 14 residues in the CDR3. Deletions cut 3 bases from V and 5 bases from J, with 14 bases between. Germline V gene sequence: CDR1 SGHNT, CDR2 YYREEE (reference sequence). Variable domain in full (rest from reference TRBV5-4 and TRBJ1-2): ETGVTQSPTHLIKTRGQQVTLRCSSQSGHNTVSWYQQALGQGPQFIFQYYREEENGRGNFPPRFSGLQFPNYSSELNVNALELDDSALYLCASSSDSWDYGYTFGSGTRLTVV.

V and J are TRBV5-1 and TRBJ2-1; 7 bases match TRBD1. After removal of 6 bases from V and 12 bases from J, the junction contained 3 bases not matched to a gene. There are 10 residues in the CDR3. Per germline, CDR1 SGHRS and CDR2 YFSETQ. CDR3 region: CASTGTVQFF. The CDR3 coding sequence is TGCGCCAGCACCGGGACAGTGCAGTTCTTC.

This clone was observed a few times. This chain connects TRBV27 to TRBJ2-3, with 8 bases lining up with TRBD1. The junction had 8 bases not matched to a gene; V was cut back by 6 bases and J by 3 bases. The CDR3 has 15 residues. Germline CDR1 and CDR2: MNHEY and SMNVEV (reference sequence). This CDR3 reads CASRLGQGATDTQYF. The DNA of the CDR3 is TGTGCCAGCAGGCTAGGACAGGGTGCGACAGATACGCAGTATTTT.

This clone was counted once. This chain uses TRBV10-3 with TRBJ1-2, with 7 bases matching TRBD1. The junction had 10 bases not matched to a gene; V was cut back by 0 bases and J by 6 bases. The CDR3 has 16 residues. CDR1 is ENHRY and CDR2 is SYGVKD in the germline V gene. Here the CDR3 reads CAISESPQDRANGYTF. CDR3 bases: TGTGCCATCAGTGAGTCGCCCCAAGACAGGGCAAATGGCTACACCTTC.

The chain carries TRBV5-1 and TRBJ2-3; TRBD2 aligns across 11 bases. From germline, CDR1 is SGHRS and CDR2 YFSETQ. Trimming at V came to 0 bases and at J to 3 bases, leaving 9 bases not matched to a gene. The CDR3 consists of 18 residues. This chain's CDR3 is CASSLEGSGGDRTDTQYF. The DNA for the CDR3 is TGCGCCAGCAGCTTGGAGGGTAGCGGGGGGGATAGAACAGATACGCAGTATTTT.

J is TRBJ1-2 and V is TRBV4-2; maybe TRBD1 (5 bases). CDR1 is LGHNA and CDR2 is YNFKEQ in the germline V gene. This CDR3 is built from 14 residues. The V and J ends lost 5 bases and 4 bases respectively, with 14 bases between them. The chain's CDR3 is CASSSDGGIYGYTF. CDR3 DNA: TGTGCCAGCAGCTCGGACGGGGGAATCTATGGCTACACCTTC.